This TCR beta chain was captured by sequencing in a study of shared clonotypes between healthy human individuals. Study-level background: For every donor, three CD4 naive, three CD4 memory, two CD8 naive and one CD8 memory plates were used. Notes on the study in general: Inspection by rarefaction showed sorted-subset sequencing to be incomplete despite large depth. Clonotypes shared by all four sorted-subset donors had higher generation probabilities than non-shared clonotypes.

CD45RO-negative CD8 cells positively selected for CCR7 made up the naive population, which excluded terminally differentiated effector memory CD45RA+ cells. The repertoire was sequenced with immunoSEQ multiplex PCR; TCRdb's copy has only in-frame clones and lacks some. The sample holds hundreds of thousands of clones, approximately 95% seen once. Notes on this clone: Its antigen remains unknown.

CDR3 length: 15 amino acids. From germline, CDR1 is MDHEN and CDR2 SYDVKM. The V end lost 7 bases, the J end lost 3 bases, and 17 bases lay between the germline ends. The rearrangement uses TRBV28 and TRBJ2-3; D is perhaps TRBD2 (5 bases). This sequence originates from a woman under 40 in good health. Sequencing used naive CD8+ T cells sorted from blood. The CDR3 loop reads CASTVEPGKTDTQYF. DNA of the CDR3: TGTGCCAGCACCGTCGAGCCGGGGAAAACAGATACGCAGTATTTT.